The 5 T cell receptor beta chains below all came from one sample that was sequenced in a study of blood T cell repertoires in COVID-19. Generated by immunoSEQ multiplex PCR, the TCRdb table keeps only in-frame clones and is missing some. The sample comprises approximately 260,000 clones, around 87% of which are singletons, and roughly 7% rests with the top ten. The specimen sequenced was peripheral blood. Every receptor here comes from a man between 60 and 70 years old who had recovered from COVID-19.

CDR3 protein: CSASLASGGGADTQYF. Here the CDR3 DNA reads TGCAGTGCTAGTTTGGCTAGCGGGGGGGGCGCAGATACGCAGTATTTT. V usage is TRBV20-1 and J usage is TRBJ2-3; 12 bases map to TRBD2. This CDR3 is 16 amino acids long. In germline, CDR1 is DFQATT, CDR2 SNEGSKA (reference sequence). Losses at the gene ends were 3 bases for V and 4 bases for J; bases not matched to a gene: 8.

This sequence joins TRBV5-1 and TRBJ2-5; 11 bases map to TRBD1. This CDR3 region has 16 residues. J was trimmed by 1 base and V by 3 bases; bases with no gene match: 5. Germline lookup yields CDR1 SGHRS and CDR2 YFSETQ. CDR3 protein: CASSSLGTGGQETQYF. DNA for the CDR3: TGCGCCAGCAGCTCCCTTGGGACAGGGGGCCAAGAGACCCAGTACTTC. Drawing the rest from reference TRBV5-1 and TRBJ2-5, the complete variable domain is KAGVTQTPRYLIKTRGQQVTLSCSPISGHRSVSWYQQTPGQGLQFLFEYFSETQRNKGNFPGRFSGRQFSNSRSEMNVSTLELGDSALYLCASSSLGTGGQETQYFGPGTRLLVL.

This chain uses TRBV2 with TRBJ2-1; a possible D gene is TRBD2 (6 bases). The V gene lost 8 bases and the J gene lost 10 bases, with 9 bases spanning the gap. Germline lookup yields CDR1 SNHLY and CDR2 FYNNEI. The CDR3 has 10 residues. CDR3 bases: TGTGCCAGCTCTCGGGGGGAGCAGTTCTTC. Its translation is CASSRGEQFF.

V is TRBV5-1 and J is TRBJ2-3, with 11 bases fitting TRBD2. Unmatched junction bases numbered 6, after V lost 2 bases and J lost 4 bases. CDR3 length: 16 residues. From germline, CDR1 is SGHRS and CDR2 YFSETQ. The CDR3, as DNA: TGCGCCAGCAGCTTCATAGTAGCGGGGGGGCCAGATACGCAGTATTTT. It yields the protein CASSFIVAGGPDTQYF. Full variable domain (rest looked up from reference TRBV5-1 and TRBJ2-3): KAGVTQTPRYLIKTRGQQVTLSCSPISGHRSVSWYQQTPGQGLQFLFEYFSETQRNKGNFPGRFSGRQFSNSRSEMNVSTLELGDSALYLCASSFIVAGGPDTQYFGPGTRLTVL.

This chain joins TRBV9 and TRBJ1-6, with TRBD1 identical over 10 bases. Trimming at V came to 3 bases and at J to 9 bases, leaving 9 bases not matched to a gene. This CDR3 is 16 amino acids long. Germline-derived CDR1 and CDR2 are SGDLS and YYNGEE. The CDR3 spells CASSGAGQGFGSPLHF. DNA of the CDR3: TGTGCCAGCAGCGGAGCGGGACAGGGGTTTGGTTCACCCCTCCACTTT.